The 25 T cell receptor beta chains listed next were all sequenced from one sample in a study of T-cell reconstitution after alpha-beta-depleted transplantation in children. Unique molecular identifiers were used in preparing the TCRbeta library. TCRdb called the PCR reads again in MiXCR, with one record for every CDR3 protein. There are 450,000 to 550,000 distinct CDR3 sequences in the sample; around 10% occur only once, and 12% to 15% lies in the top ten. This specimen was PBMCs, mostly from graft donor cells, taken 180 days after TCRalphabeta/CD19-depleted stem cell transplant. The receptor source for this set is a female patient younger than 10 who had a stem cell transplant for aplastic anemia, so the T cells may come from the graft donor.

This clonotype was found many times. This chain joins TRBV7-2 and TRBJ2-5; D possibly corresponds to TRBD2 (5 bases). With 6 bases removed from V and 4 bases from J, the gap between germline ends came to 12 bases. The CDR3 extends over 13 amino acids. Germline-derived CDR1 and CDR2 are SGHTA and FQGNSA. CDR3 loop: CASSTGERETQYF. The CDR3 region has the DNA TGTGCCAGCAGTACTGGGGAGAGAGAGACCCAGTACTTC. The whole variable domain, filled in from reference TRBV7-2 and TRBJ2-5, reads GAGVSQSPSNKVTEKGKDVELRCDPISGHTALYWYRQSLGQGLEFLIYFQGNSAPDKSGLPSDRFSAERTGGSVSTLTIQRTQQEDSAVYLCASSTGERETQYFGPGTRLLVL.

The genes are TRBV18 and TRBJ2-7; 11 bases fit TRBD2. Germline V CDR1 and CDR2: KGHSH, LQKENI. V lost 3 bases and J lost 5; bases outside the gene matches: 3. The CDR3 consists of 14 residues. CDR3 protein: CASSPRLAGHEQYF. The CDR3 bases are TGTGCCAGCTCACCTAGACTAGCGGGGCACGAGCAGTACTTC.

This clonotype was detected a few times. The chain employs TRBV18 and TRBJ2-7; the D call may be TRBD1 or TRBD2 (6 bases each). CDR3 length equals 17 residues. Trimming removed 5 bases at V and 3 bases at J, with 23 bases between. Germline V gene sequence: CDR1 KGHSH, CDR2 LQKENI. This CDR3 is CASSEDRVRGHNYEQYF. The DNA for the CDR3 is TGTGCCAGCTCAGAGGACCGGGTGCGGGGACACAACTACGAGCAGTACTTC.

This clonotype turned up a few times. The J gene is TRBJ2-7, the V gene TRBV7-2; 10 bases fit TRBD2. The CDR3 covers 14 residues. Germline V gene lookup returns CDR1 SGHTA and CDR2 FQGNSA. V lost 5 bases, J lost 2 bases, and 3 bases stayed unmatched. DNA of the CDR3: TGTGCCAGCAGCCCAGCGGGAGGGCCCTACGAGCAGTACGTC. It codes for CASSPAGGPYEQYV.

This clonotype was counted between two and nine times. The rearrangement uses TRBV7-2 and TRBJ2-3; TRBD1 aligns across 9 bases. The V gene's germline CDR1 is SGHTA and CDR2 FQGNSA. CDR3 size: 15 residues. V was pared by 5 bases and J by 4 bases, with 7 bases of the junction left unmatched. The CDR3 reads CASSGSGQGSDTQYF. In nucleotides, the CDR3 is TGTGCCAGCAGCGGGTCGGGACAGGGTTCAGATACGCAGTATTTT.

CDR3 sequence (DNA): TGTGCCAGCAGTTTTAAGGCCCGGGCTCACTATTTT. This translates into CASSFKARAHYF. This chain uses TRBV12-3 or TRBV12-4 with TRBJ2-3; D is uncertain. V lost 3 bases, J lost 15 bases, and 16 bases lay in between. The CDR3 has 12 amino acids.

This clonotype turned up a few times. CDR3 sequence reads: CASSPGTSGSNEQYF. DNA of the CDR3: TGTGCCAGCAGCCCCGGGACTAGCGGGTCCAACGAGCAGTACTTC. The V and J genes are TRBV4-2 and TRBJ2-7, with 12 bases that match TRBD2. CDR3 size: 15 residues. Per germline, CDR1 LGHNA and CDR2 YNFKEQ. V shed 4 bases and J 5 bases; nucleotides not matched to a gene: 6.

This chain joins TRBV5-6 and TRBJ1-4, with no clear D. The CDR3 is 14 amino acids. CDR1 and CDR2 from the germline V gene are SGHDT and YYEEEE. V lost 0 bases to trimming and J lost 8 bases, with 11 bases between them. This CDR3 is CASSLDTPREKLFF. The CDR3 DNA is TGTGCCAGCAGCTTGGACACCCCCCGAGAAAAACTGTTTTTT.

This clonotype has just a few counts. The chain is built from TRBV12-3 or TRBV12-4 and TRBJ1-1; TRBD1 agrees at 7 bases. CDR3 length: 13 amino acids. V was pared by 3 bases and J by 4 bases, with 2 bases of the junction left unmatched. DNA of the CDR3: TGTGCCAGCAGTTTCCCAGGGGGCACTGAAGCTTTCTTT. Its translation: CASSFPGGTEAFF.

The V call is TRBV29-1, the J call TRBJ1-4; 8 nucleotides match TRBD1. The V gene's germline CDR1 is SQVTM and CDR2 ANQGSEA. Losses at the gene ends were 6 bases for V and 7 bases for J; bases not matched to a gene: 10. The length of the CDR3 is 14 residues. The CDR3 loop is CSVRMTGAVEKLFF. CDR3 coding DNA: TGCAGCGTCAGAATGACAGGGGCGGTTGAAAAACTGTTTTTT. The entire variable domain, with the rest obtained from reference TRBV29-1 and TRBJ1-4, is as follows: SAVISQKPSRDICQRGTSLTIQCQVDSQVTMMFWYRQQPGQSLTLIATANQGSEATYESGFVIDKFPISRPNLTFSTLTVSNMSPEDSSIYLCSVRMTGAVEKLFFGSGTQLSVL.

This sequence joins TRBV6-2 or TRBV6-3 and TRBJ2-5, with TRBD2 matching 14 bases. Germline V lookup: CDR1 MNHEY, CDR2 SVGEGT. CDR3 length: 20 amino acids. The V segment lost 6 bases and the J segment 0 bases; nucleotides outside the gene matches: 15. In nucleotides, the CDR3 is TGTGCCAGCAGAGGACTAGCGGGAGGCCCTCCAACGCGGTACCAAGAGACCCAGTACTTC. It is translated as CASRGLAGGPPTRYQETQYF.

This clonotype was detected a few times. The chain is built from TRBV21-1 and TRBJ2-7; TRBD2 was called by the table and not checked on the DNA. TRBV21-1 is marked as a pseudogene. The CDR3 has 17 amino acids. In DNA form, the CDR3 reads TGTGCCAGCAGCAAAGCACGTAGCAGCGGGAGGAGCTACGAGCAGTACGTC. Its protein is CASSKARSSGRSYEQYV.

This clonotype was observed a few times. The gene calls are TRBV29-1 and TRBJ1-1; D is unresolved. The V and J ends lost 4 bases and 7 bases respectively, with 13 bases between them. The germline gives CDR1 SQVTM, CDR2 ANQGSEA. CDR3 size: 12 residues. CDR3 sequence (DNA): TGCAGCGTTGTAAGCTCGACGGTTGAAGCTTTCTTT. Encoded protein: CSVVSSTVEAFF. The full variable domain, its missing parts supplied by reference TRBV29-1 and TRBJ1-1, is SAVISQKPSRDICQRGTSLTIQCQVDSQVTMMFWYRQQPGQSLTLIATANQGSEATYESGFVIDKFPISRPNLTFSTLTVSNMSPEDSSIYLCSVVSSTVEAFFGQGTRLTVV.

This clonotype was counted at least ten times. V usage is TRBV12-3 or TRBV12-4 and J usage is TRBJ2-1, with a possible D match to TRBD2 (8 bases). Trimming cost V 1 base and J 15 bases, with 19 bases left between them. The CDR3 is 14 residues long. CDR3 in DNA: TGTGCCAGCAGTTTAGAGGGGACAGCGGGAGACCCGTTCTTC. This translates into CASSLEGTAGDPFF.

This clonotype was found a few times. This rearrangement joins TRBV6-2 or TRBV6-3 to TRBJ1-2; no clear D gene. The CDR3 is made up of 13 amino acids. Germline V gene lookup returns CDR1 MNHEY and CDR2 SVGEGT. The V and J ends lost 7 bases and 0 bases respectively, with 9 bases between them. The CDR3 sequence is CASNEAANYGYTF. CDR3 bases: TGTGCCAGCAACGAAGCAGCTAACTATGGCTACACCTTC.

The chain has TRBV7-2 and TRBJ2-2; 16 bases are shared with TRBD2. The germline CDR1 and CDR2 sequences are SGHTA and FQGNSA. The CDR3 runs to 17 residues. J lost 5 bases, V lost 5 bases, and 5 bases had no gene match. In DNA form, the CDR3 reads TGTGCCAGCAGCACGGGACTAGCGGGAGGGGGGACCGGGGAGCTGTTTTTT. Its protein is CASSTGLAGGGTGELFF.

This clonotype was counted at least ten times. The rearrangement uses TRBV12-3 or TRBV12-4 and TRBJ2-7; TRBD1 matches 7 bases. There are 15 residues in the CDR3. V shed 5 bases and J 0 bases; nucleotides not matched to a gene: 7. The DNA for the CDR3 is TGTGCCAGCAGTCCAGGGGGTCTTGGCTCCTACGAGCAGTACGTC. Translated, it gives CASSPGGLGSYEQYV.

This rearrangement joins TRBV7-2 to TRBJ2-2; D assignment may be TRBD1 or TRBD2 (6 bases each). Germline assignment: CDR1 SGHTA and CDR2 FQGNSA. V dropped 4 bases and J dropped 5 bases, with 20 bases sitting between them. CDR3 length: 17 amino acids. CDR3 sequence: CASSSSRTGARTGELFF. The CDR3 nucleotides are TGTGCCAGCAGCTCATCACGTACGGGGGCGCGTACCGGGGAGCTGTTTTTT.

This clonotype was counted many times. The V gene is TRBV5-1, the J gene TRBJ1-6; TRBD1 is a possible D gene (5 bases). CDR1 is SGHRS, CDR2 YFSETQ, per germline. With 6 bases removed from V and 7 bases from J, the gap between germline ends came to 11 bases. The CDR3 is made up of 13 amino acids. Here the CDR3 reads CASMLRDNSPLHF. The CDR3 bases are TGCGCCAGCATGTTGAGGGACAATTCACCCCTCCACTTT.

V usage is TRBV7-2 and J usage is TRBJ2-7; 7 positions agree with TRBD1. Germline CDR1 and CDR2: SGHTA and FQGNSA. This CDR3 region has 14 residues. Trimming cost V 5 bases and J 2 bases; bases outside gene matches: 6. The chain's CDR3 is CASSPLTGPYEQYV. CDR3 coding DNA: TGTGCCAGCAGCCCCCTGACAGGGCCCTACGAGCAGTACGTC.

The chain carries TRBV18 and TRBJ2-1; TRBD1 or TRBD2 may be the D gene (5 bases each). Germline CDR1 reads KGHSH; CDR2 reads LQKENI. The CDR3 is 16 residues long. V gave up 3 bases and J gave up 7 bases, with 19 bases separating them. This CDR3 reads CASSPLSGSVGNEQFF. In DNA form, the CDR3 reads TGTGCCAGCTCACCTTTATCAGGGAGTGTGGGAAATGAGCAGTTCTTC.

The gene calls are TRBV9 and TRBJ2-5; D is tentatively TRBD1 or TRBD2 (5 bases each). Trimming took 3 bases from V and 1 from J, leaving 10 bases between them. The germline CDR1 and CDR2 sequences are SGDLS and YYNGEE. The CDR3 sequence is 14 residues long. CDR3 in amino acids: CASSEGRVQETQYF. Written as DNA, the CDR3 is TGTGCCAGCAGCGAGGGACGGGTCCAAGAGACCCAGTACTTC. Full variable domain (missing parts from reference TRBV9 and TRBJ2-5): DSGVTQTPKHLITATGQRVTLRCSPRSGDLSVYWYQQSLDQGLQFLIQYYNGEERAKGNILERFSAQQFPDLHSELNLSSLELGDSALYFCASSEGRVQETQYFGPGTRLLVL.

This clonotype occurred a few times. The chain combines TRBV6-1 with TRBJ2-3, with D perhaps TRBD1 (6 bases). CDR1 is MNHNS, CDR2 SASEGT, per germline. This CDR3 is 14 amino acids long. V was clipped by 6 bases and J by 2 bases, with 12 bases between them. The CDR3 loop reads CASSDRLFTDTQYF. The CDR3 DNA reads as TGTGCCAGCAGCGACAGGTTATTCACAGATACGCAGTATTTT.

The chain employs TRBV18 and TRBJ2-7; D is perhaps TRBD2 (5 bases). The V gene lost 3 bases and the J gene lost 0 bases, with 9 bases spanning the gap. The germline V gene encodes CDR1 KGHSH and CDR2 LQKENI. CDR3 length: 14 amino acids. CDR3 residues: CASSPSTNSYEQYV. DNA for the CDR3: TGTGCCAGCTCACCCTCGACTAACTCCTACGAGCAGTACGTC.

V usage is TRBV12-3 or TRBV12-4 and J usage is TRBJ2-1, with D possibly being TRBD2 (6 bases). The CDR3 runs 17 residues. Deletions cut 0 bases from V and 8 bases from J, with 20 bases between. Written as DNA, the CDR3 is TGTGCCAGCAGTTTAGCGAGGCGGGGTGGTAGTTGGTATGAGCAGTTCTTC. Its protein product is CASSLARRGGSWYEQFF.